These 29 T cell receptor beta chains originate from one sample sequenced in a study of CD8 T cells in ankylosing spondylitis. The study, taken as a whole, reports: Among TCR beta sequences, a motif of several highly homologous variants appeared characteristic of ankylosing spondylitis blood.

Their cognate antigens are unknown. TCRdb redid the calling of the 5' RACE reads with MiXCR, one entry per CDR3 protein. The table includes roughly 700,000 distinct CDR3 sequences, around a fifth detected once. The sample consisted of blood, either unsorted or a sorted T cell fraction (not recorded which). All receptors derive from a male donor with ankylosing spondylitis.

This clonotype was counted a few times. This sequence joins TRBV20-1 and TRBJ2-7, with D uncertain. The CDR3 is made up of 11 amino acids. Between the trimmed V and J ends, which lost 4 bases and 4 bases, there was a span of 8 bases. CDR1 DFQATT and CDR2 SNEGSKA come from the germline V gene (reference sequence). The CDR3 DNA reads TGCAGTGCTAACACTATTTACGAGCAGTACTTC. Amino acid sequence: CSANTIYEQYF.

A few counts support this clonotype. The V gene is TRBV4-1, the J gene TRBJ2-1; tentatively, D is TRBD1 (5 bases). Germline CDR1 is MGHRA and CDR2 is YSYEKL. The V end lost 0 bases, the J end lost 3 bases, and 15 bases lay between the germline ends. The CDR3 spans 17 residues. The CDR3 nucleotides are TGCGCCAGCAGCCAAGAAGGGTGGGGCATAATCTACAATGAGCAGTTCTTC. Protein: CASSQEGWGIIYNEQFF.

CDR3 amino acids: CSAPPREPQETQYF. The DNA for the CDR3 is TGCAGTGCACCCCCCAGGGAGCCTCAAGAGACCCAGTACTTC. The chain is built from TRBV20-1 and TRBJ2-5; D might be TRBD1 or TRBD2, each matching 5 bases. This CDR3 is built from 14 residues. With 6 bases removed from V and 2 bases from J, the gap between germline ends came to 16 bases. The V gene's germline CDR1 is DFQATT and CDR2 SNEGSKA (reference sequence).

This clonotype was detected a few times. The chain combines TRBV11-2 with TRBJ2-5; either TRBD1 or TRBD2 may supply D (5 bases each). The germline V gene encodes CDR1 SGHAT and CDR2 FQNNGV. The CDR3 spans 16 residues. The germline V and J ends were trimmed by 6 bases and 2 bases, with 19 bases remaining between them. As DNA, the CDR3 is TGTGCCAGCAGTCCCCGGTTTAGTGGGGGACAAGAGACCCAGTACTTC. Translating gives CASSPRFSGGQETQYF.

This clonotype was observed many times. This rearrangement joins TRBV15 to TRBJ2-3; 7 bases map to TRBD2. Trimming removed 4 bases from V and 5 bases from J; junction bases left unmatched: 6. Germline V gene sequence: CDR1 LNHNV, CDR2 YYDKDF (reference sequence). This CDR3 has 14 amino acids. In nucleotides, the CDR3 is TGTGCCACCAGCAAGGCGGGAGCGGGAGATACGCAGTATTTT. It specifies CATSKAGAGDTQYF.

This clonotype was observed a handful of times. The CDR3 DNA is TGTGCCAGCAGTCCTCCGAGACAGGACTATGGCTACACCTTC. This gives the protein CASSPPRQDYGYTF. The chain links TRBV27 to TRBJ1-2, with D possibly matching TRBD1 (6 bases). V lost 5 bases to trimming and J lost 3 bases, with 13 bases between them. This CDR3 is 14 amino acids long. Germline V lookup: CDR1 MNHEY, CDR2 SMNVEV (reference sequence).

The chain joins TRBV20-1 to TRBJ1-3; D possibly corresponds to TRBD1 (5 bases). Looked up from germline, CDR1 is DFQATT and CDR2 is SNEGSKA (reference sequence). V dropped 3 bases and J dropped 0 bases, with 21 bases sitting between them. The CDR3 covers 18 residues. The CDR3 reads CSASHALGTASSGNTIYF. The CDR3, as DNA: TGCAGTGCTAGCCATGCATTAGGGACCGCTAGCTCTGGAAACACCATATATTTT.

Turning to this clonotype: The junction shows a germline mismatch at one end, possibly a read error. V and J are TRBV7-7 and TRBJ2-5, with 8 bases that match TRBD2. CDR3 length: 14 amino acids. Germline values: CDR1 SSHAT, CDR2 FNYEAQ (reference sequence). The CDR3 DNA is TGTGCTAGCAGCTTAGCGGGGTTACGTGAGACCCAGTACTTC. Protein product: CASSLAGLRETQYF.

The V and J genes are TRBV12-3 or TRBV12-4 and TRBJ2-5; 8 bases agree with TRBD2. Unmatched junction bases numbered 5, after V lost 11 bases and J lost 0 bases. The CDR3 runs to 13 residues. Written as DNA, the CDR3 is TGTGCCTGGGCTAGCGGGTACCAAGAGACCCAGTACTTC. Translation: CAWASGYQETQYF.

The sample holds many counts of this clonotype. The CDR3 region has the DNA TGTGCCACCGGCCCGCCGGGCTACGAGCAGTACTTC. Translating it yields CATGPPGYEQYF. The chain has TRBV28 and TRBJ2-7, with unresolved D. The V end lost 10 bases, the J end lost 3 bases, and 13 bases lay between the germline ends. CDR1 and CDR2 (germline): MDHEN, SYDVKM. The CDR3 extends over 12 amino acids.

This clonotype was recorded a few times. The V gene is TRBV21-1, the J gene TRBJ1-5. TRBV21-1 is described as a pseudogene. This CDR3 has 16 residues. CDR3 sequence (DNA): TGTGCCAGCAGCAAACCGGGACCCAGTAGCAATCAGCCCCAGCATTTT. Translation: CASSKPGPSSNQPQHF.

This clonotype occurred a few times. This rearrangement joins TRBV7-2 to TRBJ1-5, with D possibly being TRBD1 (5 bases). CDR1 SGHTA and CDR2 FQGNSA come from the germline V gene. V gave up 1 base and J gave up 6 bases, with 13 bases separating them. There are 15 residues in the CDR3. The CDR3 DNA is TGTGCCAGCAGCTTAGGGGGAGGGGAGGGTCAGCCCCAGCATTTT. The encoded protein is CASSLGGGEGQPQHF.

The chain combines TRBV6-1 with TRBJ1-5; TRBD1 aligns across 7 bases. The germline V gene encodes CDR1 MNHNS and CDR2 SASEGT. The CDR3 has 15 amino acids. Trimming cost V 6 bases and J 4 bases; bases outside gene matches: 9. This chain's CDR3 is CASSPDRSLNQPQHF. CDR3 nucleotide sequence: TGTGCCAGCAGCCCGGACAGGTCCTTAAATCAGCCCCAGCATTTT.

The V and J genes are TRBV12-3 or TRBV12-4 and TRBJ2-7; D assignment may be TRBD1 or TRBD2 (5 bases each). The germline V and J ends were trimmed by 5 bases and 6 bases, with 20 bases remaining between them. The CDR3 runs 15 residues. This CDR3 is CASSPAPLPGSEQYF. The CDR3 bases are TGTGCCAGCAGTCCGGCCCCGCTACCAGGGAGCGAGCAGTACTTC.

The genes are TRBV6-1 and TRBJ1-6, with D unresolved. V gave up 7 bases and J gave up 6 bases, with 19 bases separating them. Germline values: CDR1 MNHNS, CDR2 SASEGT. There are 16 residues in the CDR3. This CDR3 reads CASTLPERSGNSPLHF. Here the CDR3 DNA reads TGTGCCAGCACTCTCCCTGAGAGGAGCGGTAATTCACCCCTCCACTTT.

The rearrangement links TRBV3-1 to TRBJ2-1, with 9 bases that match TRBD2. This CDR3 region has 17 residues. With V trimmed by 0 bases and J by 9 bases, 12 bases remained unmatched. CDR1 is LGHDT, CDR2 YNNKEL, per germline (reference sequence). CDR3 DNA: TGTGCCAGCAGCCAAGATACTGGTCTAGCGGGGACGGGTGAGCAGTTCTTC. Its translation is CASSQDTGLAGTGEQFF.

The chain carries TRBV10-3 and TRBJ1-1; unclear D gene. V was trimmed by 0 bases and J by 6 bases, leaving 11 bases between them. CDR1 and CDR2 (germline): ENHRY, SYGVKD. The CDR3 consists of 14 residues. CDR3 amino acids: CAISESVESAEAFF. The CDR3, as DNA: TGTGCCATCAGTGAGTCGGTGGAGTCGGCTGAAGCTTTCTTT.

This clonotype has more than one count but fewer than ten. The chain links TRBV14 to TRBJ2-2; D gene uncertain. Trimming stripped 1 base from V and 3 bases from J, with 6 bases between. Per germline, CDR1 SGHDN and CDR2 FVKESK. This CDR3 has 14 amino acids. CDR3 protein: CASSQGSYTGELFF. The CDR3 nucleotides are TGTGCCAGCAGCCAAGGTAGCTACACCGGGGAGCTGTTTTTT.

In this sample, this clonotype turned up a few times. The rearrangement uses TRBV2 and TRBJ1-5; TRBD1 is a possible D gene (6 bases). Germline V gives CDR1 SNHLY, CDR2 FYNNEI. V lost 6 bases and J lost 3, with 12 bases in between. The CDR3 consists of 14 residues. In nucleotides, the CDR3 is TGTGCCAGCAGCGACAGGATGGACAATCAGCCCCAGCATTTT. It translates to CASSDRMDNQPQHF.

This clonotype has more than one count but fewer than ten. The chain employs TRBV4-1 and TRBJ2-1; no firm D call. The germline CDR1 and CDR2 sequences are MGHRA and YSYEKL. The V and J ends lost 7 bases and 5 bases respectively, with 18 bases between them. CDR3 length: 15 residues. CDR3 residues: CASKPLGIKDNEQFF. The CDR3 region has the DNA TGCGCCAGCAAACCACTTGGAATAAAAGACAATGAGCAGTTCTTC.

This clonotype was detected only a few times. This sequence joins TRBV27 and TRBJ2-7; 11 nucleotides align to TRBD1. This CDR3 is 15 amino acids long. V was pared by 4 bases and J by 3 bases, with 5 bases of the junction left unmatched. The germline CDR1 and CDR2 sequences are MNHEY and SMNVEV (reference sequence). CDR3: CASSYGQGAVYEQYF. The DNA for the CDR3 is TGTGCCAGCAGTTACGGACAGGGGGCAGTCTACGAGCAGTACTTC.

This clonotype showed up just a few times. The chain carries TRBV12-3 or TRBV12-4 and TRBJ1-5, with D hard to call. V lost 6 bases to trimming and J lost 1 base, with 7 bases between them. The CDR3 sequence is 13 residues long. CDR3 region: CASRPGSNQPQHF. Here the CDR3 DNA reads TGTGCCAGCAGGCCGGGGAGCAATCAGCCCCAGCATTTT.

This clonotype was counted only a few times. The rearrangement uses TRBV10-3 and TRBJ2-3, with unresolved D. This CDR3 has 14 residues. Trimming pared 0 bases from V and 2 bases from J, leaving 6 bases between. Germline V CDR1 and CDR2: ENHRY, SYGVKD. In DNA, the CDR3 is TGTGCCATCAGTGAGTCGTCCTACACAGATACGCAGTATTTT. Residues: CAISESSYTDTQYF.

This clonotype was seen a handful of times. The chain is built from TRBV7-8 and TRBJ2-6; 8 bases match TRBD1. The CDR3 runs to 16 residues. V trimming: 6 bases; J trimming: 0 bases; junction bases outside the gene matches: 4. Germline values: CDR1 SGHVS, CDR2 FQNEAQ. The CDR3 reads CASRPGQVSGANVLTF. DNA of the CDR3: TGTGCCAGCAGACCGGGACAGGTCTCTGGGGCCAACGTCCTGACTTTC.

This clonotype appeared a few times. The CDR3 nucleotides are TGTGCCATCAGTGTACGACTCACAGATACGCAGTATTTT. Translation: CAISVRLTDTQYF. The chain has TRBV10-3 and TRBJ2-3; unclear D gene. The CDR3 has 13 amino acids. Trimming removed 4 bases from V and 2 bases from J, with 7 bases in between. Germline-derived CDR1 and CDR2 are ENHRY and SYGVKD.

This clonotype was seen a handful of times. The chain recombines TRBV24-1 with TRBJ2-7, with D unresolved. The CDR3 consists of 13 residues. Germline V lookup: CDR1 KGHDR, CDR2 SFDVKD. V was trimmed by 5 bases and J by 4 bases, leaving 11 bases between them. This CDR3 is CATSGSQLYEQYF. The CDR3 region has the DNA TGTGCCACCAGTGGTTCCCAACTATACGAGCAGTACTTC.

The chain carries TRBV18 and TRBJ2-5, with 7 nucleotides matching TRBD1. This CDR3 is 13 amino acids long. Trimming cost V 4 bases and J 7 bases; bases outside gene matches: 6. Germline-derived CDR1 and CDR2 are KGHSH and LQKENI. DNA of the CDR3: TGTGCCAGCTCACTCGACAGGGAAGGGACCCAGTACTTC. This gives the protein CASSLDREGTQYF.

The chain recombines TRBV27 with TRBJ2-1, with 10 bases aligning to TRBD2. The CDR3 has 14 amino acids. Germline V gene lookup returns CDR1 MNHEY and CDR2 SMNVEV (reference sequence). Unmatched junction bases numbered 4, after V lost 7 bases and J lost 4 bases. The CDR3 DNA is TGTGCCAGCACCCCTAGCGGGGGTTACAATGAGCAGTTCTTC. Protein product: CASTPSGGYNEQFF.

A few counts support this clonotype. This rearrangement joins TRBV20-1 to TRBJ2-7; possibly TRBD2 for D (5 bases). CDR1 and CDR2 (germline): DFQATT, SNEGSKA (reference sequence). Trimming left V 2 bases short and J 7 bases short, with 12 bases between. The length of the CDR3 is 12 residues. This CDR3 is CSARFISGEQYF. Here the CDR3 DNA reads TGCAGTGCTAGATTTATAAGCGGTGAGCAGTACTTC.